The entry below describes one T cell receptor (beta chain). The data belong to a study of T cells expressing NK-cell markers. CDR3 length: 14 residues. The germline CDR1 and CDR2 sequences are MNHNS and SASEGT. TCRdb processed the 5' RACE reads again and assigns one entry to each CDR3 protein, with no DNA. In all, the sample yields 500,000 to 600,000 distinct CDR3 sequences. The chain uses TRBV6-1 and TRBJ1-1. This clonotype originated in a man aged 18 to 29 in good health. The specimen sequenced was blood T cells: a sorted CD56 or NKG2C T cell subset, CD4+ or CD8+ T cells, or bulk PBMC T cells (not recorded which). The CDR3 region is CASSQRRRTAEAFF.